This section outlines one TCR beta chain sequence together with its context. Its recognized antigen is unknown. Base qualities are not recorded, but no much larger clone differs from it by a single base. This sample is part of a study of response to subunit inactivated influenza vaccine (dated by TCRdb to about 2018). General notes on the study: Deep quantitative profiling of the T cell receptor repertoire was used in the study to follow responses to a trivalent subunit inactivated influenza vaccine. What the work shows at the level of the full study, not this receptor alone: It was suggested by the authors that each seasonal influenza vaccination may recruit only a limited number of new T cells.

The library was produced with RT-PCR. The sequencer listed for this sample is Illumina HiSeq 2500. TCRdb trimmed public reads at Q25 via fastp, called clones via MiXCR and kept in-frame beta chains. One record per CDR3 amino acid sequence lists the most common genes and DNA. The sample table contains some 300,000 distinct CDR3 sequences; only one count was recorded for 22% of them. About a tenth of the sample comes from the top ten. V is cut by 6 bases and J by 5 bases, and the space between the germline ends is 16 bases. The CDR3 starts with the cysteine, ends with the phenylalanine, and has 13 residues. Only CDR3 DNA is held: 39 bases, read in frame from base 1. For CDR1 and CDR2, the germline V gene (reference sequence) lists DFQATT and SNEGSKA.

The receptor chain draws on TRBV20-1 and TRBJ1-1; TRBD1 is a possible D gene, resting on 5 matching bases. Sequencing was performed on PBMCs from blood, taken approximately 20 months after vaccination. The source of this sequence is a man between 50 and 70 years old who received an inactivated influenza vaccine. Donor details come from another sample of the same person, matched by shared clones. The DNA reads as follows: TGCAGTGCCGGGGGGAGGGCCGGTACTGAAGCTTTCTTT. This gives the protein CSAGGRAGTEAFF.